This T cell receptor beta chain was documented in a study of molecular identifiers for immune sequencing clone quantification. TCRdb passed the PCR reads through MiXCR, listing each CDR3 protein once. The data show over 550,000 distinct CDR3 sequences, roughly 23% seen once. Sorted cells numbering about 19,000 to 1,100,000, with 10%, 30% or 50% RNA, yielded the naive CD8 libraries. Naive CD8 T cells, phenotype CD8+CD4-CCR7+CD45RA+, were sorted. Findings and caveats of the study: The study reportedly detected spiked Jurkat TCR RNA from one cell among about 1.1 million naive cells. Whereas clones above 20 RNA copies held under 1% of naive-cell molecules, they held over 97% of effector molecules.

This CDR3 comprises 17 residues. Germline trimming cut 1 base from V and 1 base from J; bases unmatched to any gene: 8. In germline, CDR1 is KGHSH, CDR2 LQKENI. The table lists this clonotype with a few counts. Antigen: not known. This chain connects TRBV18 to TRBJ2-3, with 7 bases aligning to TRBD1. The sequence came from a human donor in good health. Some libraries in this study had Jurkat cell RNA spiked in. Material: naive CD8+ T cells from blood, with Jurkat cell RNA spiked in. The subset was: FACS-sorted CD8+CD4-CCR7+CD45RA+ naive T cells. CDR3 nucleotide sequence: TGTGCCAGCTCACCACAAACAGGGGCCCGGGGCACAGATACGCAGTATTTT. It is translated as CASSPQTGARGTDTQYF.